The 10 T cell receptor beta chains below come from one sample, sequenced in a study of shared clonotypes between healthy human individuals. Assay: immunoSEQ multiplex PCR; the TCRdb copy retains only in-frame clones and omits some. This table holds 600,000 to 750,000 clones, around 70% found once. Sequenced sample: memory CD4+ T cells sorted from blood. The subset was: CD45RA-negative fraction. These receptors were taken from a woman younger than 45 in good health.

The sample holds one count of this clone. In nucleotides, the CDR3 is TGTGCCAGCAGTTTATCGGGGGGGACACGATTAGCCAAAAACATTCAGTACTTC. Translation gives CASSLSGGTRLAKNIQYF. The rearrangement links TRBV27 to TRBJ2-4; D may be TRBD2 (7 bases). Germline-derived CDR1 and CDR2 are MNHEY and SMNVEV (reference sequence). CDR3 length equals 18 residues. Trimming took 0 bases from V and 0 from J, leaving 15 bases between them.

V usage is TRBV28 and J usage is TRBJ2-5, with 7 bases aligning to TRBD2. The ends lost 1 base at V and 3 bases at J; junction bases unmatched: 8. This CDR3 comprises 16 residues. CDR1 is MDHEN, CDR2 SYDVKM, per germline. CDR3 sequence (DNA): TGTGCCAGCAGTTTATCCGGGAGGTTGGTTAAAGAGACCCAGTACTTC. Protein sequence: CASSLSGRLVKETQYF.

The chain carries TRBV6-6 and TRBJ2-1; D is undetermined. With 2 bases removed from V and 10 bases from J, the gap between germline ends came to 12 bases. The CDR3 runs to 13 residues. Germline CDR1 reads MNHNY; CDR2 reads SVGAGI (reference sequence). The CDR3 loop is CASSYTARFEQFF. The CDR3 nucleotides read TGTGCCAGCAGTTACACGGCCCGCTTCGAGCAGTTCTTC.

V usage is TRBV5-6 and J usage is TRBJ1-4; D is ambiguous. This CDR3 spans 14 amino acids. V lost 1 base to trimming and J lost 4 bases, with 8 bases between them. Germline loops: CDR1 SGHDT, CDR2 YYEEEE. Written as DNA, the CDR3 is TGTGCCAGCAGCTTGCTGGCTCTTAATGAAAAACTGTTTTTT. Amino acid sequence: CASSLLALNEKLFF.

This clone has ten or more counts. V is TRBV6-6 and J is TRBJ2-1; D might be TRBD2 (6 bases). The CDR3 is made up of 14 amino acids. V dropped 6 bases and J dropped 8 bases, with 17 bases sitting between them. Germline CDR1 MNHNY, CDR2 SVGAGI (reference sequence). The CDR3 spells CASSSGTGRDEQFF. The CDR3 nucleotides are TGTGCCAGCAGCTCCGGGACTGGACGAGATGAGCAGTTCTTC.

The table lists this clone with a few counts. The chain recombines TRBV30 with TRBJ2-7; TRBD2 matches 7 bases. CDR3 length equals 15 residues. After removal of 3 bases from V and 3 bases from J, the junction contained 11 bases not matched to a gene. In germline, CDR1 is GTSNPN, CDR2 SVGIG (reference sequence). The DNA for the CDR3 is TGTGCCTGGAGACCAGCGGGACGGTCCGTCTACGAGCAGTACTTC. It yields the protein CAWRPAGRSVYEQYF.

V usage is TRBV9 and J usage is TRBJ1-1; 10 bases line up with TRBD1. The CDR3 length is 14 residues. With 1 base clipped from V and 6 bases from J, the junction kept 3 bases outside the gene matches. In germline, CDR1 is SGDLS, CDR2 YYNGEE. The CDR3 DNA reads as TGTGCCAGCAGCGTACGACAGGGGGCCTCTGAAGCTTTCTTT. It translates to CASSVRQGASEAFF.

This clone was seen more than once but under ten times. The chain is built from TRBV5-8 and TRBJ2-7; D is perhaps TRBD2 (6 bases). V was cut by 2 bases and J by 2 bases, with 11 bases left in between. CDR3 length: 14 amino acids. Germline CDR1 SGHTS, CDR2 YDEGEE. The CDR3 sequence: CASSFGAGPYEQYF. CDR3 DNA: TGTGCCAGCAGCTTTGGCGCGGGACCCTACGAGCAGTACTTC.

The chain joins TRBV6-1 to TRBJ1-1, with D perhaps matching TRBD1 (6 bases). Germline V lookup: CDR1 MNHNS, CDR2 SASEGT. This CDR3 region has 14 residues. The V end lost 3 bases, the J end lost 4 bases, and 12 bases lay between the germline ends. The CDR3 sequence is CASSDPGASTEAFF. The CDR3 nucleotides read TGTGCCAGCAGTGACCCAGGGGCGTCCACTGAAGCTTTCTTT.

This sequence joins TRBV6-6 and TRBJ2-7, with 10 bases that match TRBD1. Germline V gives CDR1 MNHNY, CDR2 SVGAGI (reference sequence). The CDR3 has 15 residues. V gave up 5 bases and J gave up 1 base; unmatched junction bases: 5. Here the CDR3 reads CASSDGTGVSYEQYF. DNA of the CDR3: TGTGCCAGCAGTGACGGGACAGGGGTATCCTACGAGCAGTACTTC.